Sequencing of this TCR beta chain was carried out in a study of blood T cell repertoires in COVID-19. How the authors handled the data: By means of reference gene primer amplification, nucleated cell counts were estimated. TCRdb's copy holds only in-frame clones and misses some; the assay was immunoSEQ multiplex PCR. Clonal size and the V and J genes are those of that table, whereas D and trimming came from the DNA. The data show roughly 220,000 clones, with roughly 82% seen just once and 1.2% to 1.5% held by the top ten. Trimming took 3 bases from V and 4 from J, leaving 7 bases between them. This CDR3 is 13 amino acids long.

This clonotype was sampled from a woman aged 40 to 49 who had recovered from COVID-19. The V gene is TRBV12-3 or TRBV12-4, the J gene TRBJ1-5; no definite D call. The sample consisted of peripheral blood. The CDR3 bases are TGTGCCAGCAGTTTCGGGGAAAATCAGCCCCAGCATTTT. It is translated as CASSFGENQPQHF.